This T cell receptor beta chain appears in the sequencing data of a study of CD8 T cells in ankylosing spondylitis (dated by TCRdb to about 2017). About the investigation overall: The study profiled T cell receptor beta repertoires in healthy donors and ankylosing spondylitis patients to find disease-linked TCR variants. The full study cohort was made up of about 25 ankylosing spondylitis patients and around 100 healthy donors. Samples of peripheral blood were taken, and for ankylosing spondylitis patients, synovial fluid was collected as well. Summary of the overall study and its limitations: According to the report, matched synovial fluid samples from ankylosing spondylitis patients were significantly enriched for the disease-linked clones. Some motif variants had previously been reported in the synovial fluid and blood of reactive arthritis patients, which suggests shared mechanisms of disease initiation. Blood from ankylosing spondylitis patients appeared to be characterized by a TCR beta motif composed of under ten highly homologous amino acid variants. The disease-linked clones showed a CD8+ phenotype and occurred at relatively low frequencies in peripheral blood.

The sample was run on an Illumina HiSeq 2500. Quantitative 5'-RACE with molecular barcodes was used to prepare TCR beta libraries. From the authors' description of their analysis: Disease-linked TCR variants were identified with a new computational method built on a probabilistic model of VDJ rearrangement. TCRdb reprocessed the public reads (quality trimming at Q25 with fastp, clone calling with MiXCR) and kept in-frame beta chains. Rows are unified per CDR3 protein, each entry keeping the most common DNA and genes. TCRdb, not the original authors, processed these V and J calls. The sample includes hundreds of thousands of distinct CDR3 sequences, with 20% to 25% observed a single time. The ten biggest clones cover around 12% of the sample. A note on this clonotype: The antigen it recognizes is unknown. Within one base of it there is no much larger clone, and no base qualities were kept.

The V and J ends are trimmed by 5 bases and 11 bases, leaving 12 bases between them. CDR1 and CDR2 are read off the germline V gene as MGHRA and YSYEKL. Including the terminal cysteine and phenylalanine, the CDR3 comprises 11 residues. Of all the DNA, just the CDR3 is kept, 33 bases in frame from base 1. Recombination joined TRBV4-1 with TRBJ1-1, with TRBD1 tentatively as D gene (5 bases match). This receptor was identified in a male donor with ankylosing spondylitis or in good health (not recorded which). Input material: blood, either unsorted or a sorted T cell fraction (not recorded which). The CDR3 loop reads CASSGDGGAFF. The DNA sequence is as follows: TGCGCCAGCAGCGGGGATGGGGGGGCTTTCTTT.